What follows describes a single TCR beta chain. Template switching added a universal primer site, and cDNA bore unique molecular identifiers. TCRdb ran MiXCR on the 5' RACE reads and lists one entry per CDR3 protein. The table includes fewer than 500,000 distinct CDR3 sequences, approximately 24% detected once. The data are from a study of identical twins. No donor was unhealthy or non-Caucasian. Losses at the gene ends were 4 bases for V and 4 bases for J; bases not matched to a gene: 12. This CDR3 is built from 16 residues. Germline CDR1 and CDR2: ENHRY and SYGVKD. The same data also contributed to another study, on T cells expressing NK-cell markers. That paper notes: The share of CD8+ T cells held by dominant NKG2C+ clonotypes was about 1.0-7.5% in several donors.

Sequences were obtained from CD4+ T cells sorted from blood. This clonotype was sampled from a young woman in good health. The chain employs TRBV10-3 and TRBJ2-5; TRBD2 aligns across 7 bases. The CDR3 coding sequence is TGTGCCATCAGTGTCGGGACGGGAGGATACGCAGAGACCCAGTACTTC. It codes for CAISVGTGGYAETQYF.